The 27 T cell receptor beta chains presented below share a single source sample, sequenced in a study of shared clonotypes between healthy human individuals. Generated by immunoSEQ multiplex PCR, the TCRdb table keeps only in-frame clones and is missing some. The profile shows about 2,100,000 clones, under 95% of them singletons. Naive CD8 cells lacked CD45RO and underwent positive selection for CCR7, leaving out terminally differentiated effector memory CD45RA+ cells. The sequenced sample consisted of naive CD8+ T cells from PBMCs. The receptors originated from a man aged 18 to 29 in good health. Some clones in this sample may be carry-over from other donors' samples.

V usage is TRBV6-6 and J usage is TRBJ2-7; 10 bases map to TRBD2. J gave up 3 bases and V 5 bases, and 7 bases lay outside the gene matches. Germline V CDR1 and CDR2: MNHNY, SVGAGI (reference sequence). This CDR3 is built from 15 residues. The DNA of the CDR3 is TGTGCCAGCAGTCCCCTAGCGGGAGAGCTCTACGAGCAGTACTTC. This encodes CASSPLAGELYEQYF.

The rearrangement links TRBV6-6 to TRBJ2-7, with D perhaps TRBD1 or TRBD2 (5 bases each). CDR3 size: 15 residues. CDR1 and CDR2 from the germline V gene are MNHNY and SVGAGI (reference sequence). Trimming stripped 2 bases from V and 0 bases from J, with 11 bases between. CDR3 coding DNA: TGTGCCAGCAGTTACGGGGGAGAGAGCTCCTACGAGCAGTACTTC. Amino acids: CASSYGGESSYEQYF.

V is TRBV28 and J is TRBJ2-1; 7 nucleotides match TRBD2. Germline V lookup: CDR1 MDHEN, CDR2 SYDVKM. V dropped 6 bases and J dropped 6; count of bases not matched to a gene: 11. The length of the CDR3 is 15 residues. DNA of the CDR3: TGTGCCAGCAGGACCCTAGCGGAGGTAGGCAATGAGCAGTTCTTC. Its protein is CASRTLAEVGNEQFF.

The CDR3 region has the DNA TGTGCCAGCAGCCCAGGACTAGCGGAGGCCTACGAGCAGTACTTC. Translated: CASSPGLAEAYEQYF. The chain has TRBV7-9 and TRBJ2-7; 10 bases are shared with TRBD2. V shed 5 bases and J 2 bases; nucleotides not matched to a gene: 6. The CDR3 extends over 15 amino acids. Germline V gives CDR1 SEHNR, CDR2 FQNEAQ (reference sequence).

This clone has more than one count but fewer than ten. The chain links TRBV5-1 to TRBJ1-1, with 10 bases lining up with TRBD1. The CDR3 spans 15 residues. Per the germline V gene, CDR1 is SGHRS and CDR2 is YFSETQ. With V trimmed by 3 bases and J by 5 bases, 7 bases remained unmatched. For the CDR3, the DNA is TGCGCCAGCAGCTCGGACAGGGGGTTTAGGACTGAAGCTTTCTTT. As protein: CASSSDRGFRTEAFF. The full variable domain, its missing parts supplied by reference TRBV5-1 and TRBJ1-1, is KAGVTQTPRYLIKTRGQQVTLSCSPISGHRSVSWYQQTPGQGLQFLFEYFSETQRNKGNFPGRFSGRQFSNSRSEMNVSTLELGDSALYLCASSSDRGFRTEAFFGQGTRLTVV.

V is TRBV10-3 and J is TRBJ2-2; D unresolved. Germline V gene lookup returns CDR1 ENHRY and CDR2 SYGVKD. CDR3 length equals 12 residues. Trimming left V 8 bases short and J 8 bases short, with 12 bases between. CDR3 protein: CAIQLERGELFF. The CDR3 nucleotides are TGTGCCATCCAGCTAGAGAGGGGGGAGCTGTTTTTT.

The gene calls are TRBV29-1 and TRBJ1-2; maybe TRBD1 (5 bases). Germline assignment: CDR1 SQVTM and CDR2 ANQGSEA. CDR3 length: 16 residues. V gave up 6 bases and J gave up 3 bases, with 23 bases separating them. CDR3 sequence (DNA): TGCAGCGTGGTCCCCGGGGGAGGGGCGAAGGACTATGGCTACACCTTC. This translates into CSVVPGGGAKDYGYTF.

This rearrangement joins TRBV7-9 to TRBJ2-5; the match to TRBD1 covers 8 bases. Trimming cost V 9 bases and J 4 bases; bases outside gene matches: 4. This CDR3 spans 12 amino acids. CDR1 SEHNR and CDR2 FQNEAQ come from the germline V gene (reference sequence). In nucleotides, the CDR3 is TGTGCCAGTAAAGACAGGGGAGAGACCCAGTACTTC. Encoded protein: CASKDRGETQYF.

The V gene is TRBV7-6, the J gene TRBJ2-5, with D unclear. V lost 6 bases and J 2 bases, leaving 13 bases between the germline ends. The V gene's germline CDR1 is SGHVS and CDR2 FNYEAQ. CDR3 length: 14 residues. CDR3 bases: TGTGCCAGCAGTCCAACACCAAGGCAAGAGACCCAGTACTTC. It specifies CASSPTPRQETQYF.

This chain uses TRBV19 with TRBJ1-3; possible D gene TRBD1, 6 bases. Trimming stripped 3 bases from V and 2 bases from J, with 14 bases between. The CDR3 totals 16 residues. Germline CDR1 LNHDA, CDR2 SQIVND (reference sequence). Written as DNA, the CDR3 is TGTGCCAGTAGTATCCAACAGGGCCTTGCTGGAAACACCATATATTTT. Translating gives CASSIQQGLAGNTIYF.

This chain uses TRBV27 with TRBJ2-1; 9 bases align to TRBD2. The CDR3 covers 13 residues. The germline gives CDR1 MNHEY, CDR2 SMNVEV (reference sequence). V shed 9 bases, J shed 7 bases, and the junction held 7 bases outside the gene matches. The CDR3 sequence is CASLRLAENEQFF. CDR3 in DNA: TGTGCCAGTCTTCGACTAGCGGAAAATGAGCAGTTCTTC.

This CDR3 reads CAIRIYQSGGYGYTF. As DNA, the CDR3 is TGTGCCATCAGGATCTACCAGTCGGGGGGCTATGGCTACACCTTC. This rearrangement joins TRBV10-3 to TRBJ1-2; a possible D gene is TRBD1 (5 bases). CDR3 length equals 15 residues. V lost 6 bases to trimming and J lost 4 bases, with 18 bases between them. Germline CDR1 ENHRY, CDR2 SYGVKD.

The V gene is TRBV29-1, the J gene TRBJ1-2, with D hard to call. Looked up from germline, CDR1 is SQVTM and CDR2 is ANQGSEA. The CDR3 is 14 residues long. Deletions cut 8 bases from V and 4 bases from J, with 20 bases between. The CDR3 here is CSLSRGGPSYGYTF. The CDR3 nucleotides are TGCAGCCTATCACGGGGAGGCCCAAGCTATGGCTACACCTTC.

In DNA form, the CDR3 reads TGCGCCAGCAGCTGGACAGGGTTCACTGAAGCTTTCTTT. The encoded protein is CASSWTGFTEAFF. This rearrangement joins TRBV5-1 to TRBJ1-1, with 8 bases matching TRBD1. The J segment lost 4 bases and the V segment lost 3 bases, leaving 2 bases of the junction unmatched. The CDR3 has 13 residues. Germline CDR1 is SGHRS and CDR2 is YFSETQ.

The gene calls are TRBV6-5 and TRBJ2-1; D may be TRBD1 (5 bases). The CDR3 consists of 15 residues. Trimming cost V 8 bases and J 6 bases, with 20 bases left between them. Germline lookup yields CDR1 MNHEY and CDR2 SVGAGI. The CDR3 region has the DNA TGTGCCAGCTGCATTAGGGGCTCCCCCGGCAATGAGCAGTTCTTC. Its protein product is CASCIRGSPGNEQFF.

This clone was found once. The chain is built from TRBV10-3 and TRBJ2-1; TRBD1 matches 8 bases. J lost 8 bases, V lost 6 bases, and 6 bases had no gene match. Germline V gene lookup returns CDR1 ENHRY and CDR2 SYGVKD. The CDR3 totals 13 residues. CDR3 in DNA: TGTGCCATCAGATCGACAGGGGAGGATGAGCAGTTCTTC. Translating gives CAIRSTGEDEQFF.

The rearrangement uses TRBV4-3 and TRBJ2-3; weak D call: TRBD1 (5 bases). Germline V lookup: CDR1 LGHNA, CDR2 YSLEER. This CDR3 is 15 amino acids long. Trimming stripped 3 bases from V and 4 bases from J, with 14 bases between. The CDR3 region is CASSQAAGIADTQYF. The DNA for the CDR3 is TGCGCCAGCAGCCAGGCCGCAGGGATCGCAGATACGCAGTATTTT.

This chain links TRBV27 with TRBJ2-7; 7 bases are shared with TRBD1. In germline, CDR1 is MNHEY, CDR2 SMNVEV (reference sequence). This CDR3 region has 17 residues. V lost 5 bases to trimming and J lost 1 base; unmatched junction nucleotides: 14. CDR3 loop: CASSPLLRTGDSYEQYF. The CDR3 DNA reads as TGTGCCAGCAGTCCCCTACTAAGGACAGGTGATTCCTACGAGCAGTACTTC.

The J gene is TRBJ2-1, the V gene TRBV29-1; weak D call: TRBD2 (6 bases). CDR3 length: 14 amino acids. V was shortened by 5 bases and J by 9 bases, with 20 bases between the two germline ends. Germline V gene data show CDR1 as SQVTM and CDR2 as ANQGSEA. The CDR3 bases are TGCAGCGTTTCGGGGGACCGGGGACCTGGTGAGCAGTTCTTC. As protein: CSVSGDRGPGEQFF.

This clone was seen more than once but under ten times. The chain links TRBV28 to TRBJ1-1, with unresolved D. Trimming left V 3 bases short and J 4 bases short, with 15 bases between. This CDR3 contains 15 residues. The germline CDR1 and CDR2 sequences are MDHEN and SYDVKM. CDR3 coding DNA: TGTGCCAGCAGTTTCCCCCGGGAACTGGGCACTGAAGCTTTCTTT. Translation gives CASSFPRELGTEAFF.

This clone was counted once. The rearrangement joins TRBV6-1 to TRBJ1-1; 7 nucleotides line up with TRBD1. Germline V gene lookup returns CDR1 MNHNS and CDR2 SASEGT. The CDR3 length is 14 residues. The V and J ends lost 5 bases and 3 bases, in that order; junction bases with no gene match: 6. The CDR3 DNA reads as TGTGCCAGCAGTCAGGGGGGGTGGGACACTGAAGCTTTCTTT. Translating gives CASSQGGWDTEAFF.

The chain employs TRBV27 and TRBJ2-7, with D hard to call. Looked up from germline, CDR1 is MNHEY and CDR2 is SMNVEV (reference sequence). The CDR3 sequence is 15 residues long. The germline V and J ends were trimmed by 5 bases and 7 bases, with 21 bases remaining between them. CDR3 in DNA: TGTGCCAGCAGTCCCCTCGGCCCTCTATTTGGGGAGCAGTACTTC. It specifies CASSPLGPLFGEQYF.

The V gene is TRBV19, the J gene TRBJ1-1, with 7 bases identical to TRBD1. CDR3 length: 13 residues. Germline V gene lookup returns CDR1 LNHDA and CDR2 SQIVND (reference sequence). Trimming removed 10 bases from V and 7 bases from J; junction bases left unmatched: 12. CDR3 sequence reads: CATDKTGSVEAFF. The CDR3 DNA is TGTGCCACCGATAAGACAGGGTCAGTTGAAGCTTTCTTT.

The chain links TRBV9 to TRBJ2-2; 8 bases fit TRBD2. The CDR3 is made up of 17 amino acids. Germline V lookup: CDR1 SGDLS, CDR2 YYNGEE. J gave up 4 bases and V 4 bases, and 12 bases lay outside the gene matches. In nucleotides, the CDR3 is TGTGCCAGCAGCCCGCGTGGGGTAGCGGGGAGCACCGGGGAGCTGTTTTTT. It translates to CASSPRGVAGSTGELFF.

This clone has just one count. V is TRBV29-1 and J is TRBJ2-5; unclear D gene. The ends were cut back, 5 bases at V and 5 bases at J, with 9 bases in the middle. Germline V gene sequence: CDR1 SQVTM, CDR2 ANQGSEA. CDR3 length: 11 residues. The DNA for the CDR3 is TGCAGCGTTTTGGGAATTGAGACCCAGTACTTC. Protein: CSVLGIETQYF.

The chain recombines TRBV5-8 with TRBJ1-2; D remains unclear. V was pared by 0 bases and J by 5 bases, with 8 bases between. The CDR3 sequence is 13 residues long. Germline V gives CDR1 SGHTS, CDR2 YDEGEE. CDR3 nucleotide sequence: TGTGCCAGCAGCTTGGACAGCGAATATGGCTACACCTTC. Translation: CASSLDSEYGYTF. Filled out from reference TRBV5-8 and TRBJ1-2, the complete variable domain reads EAGVTQSPTHLIKTRGQQATLRCSPISGHTSVYWYQQALGLGLQFLLWYDEGEERNRGNFPPRFSGRQFPNYSSELNVNALELEDSALYLCASSLDSEYGYTFGSGTRLTVV.

This clone was seen only once. This sequence joins TRBV7-2 and TRBJ2-3; D assignment may be TRBD1 or TRBD2 (5 bases each). CDR1 and CDR2 from the germline V gene are SGHTA and FQGNSA. The CDR3 length is 15 residues. V lost 5 bases and J 4 bases, leaving 16 bases between the germline ends. CDR3 amino acids: CASSKRDRSPDTQYF. Written as DNA, the CDR3 is TGTGCCAGCAGCAAACGGGACCGAAGCCCAGATACGCAGTATTTT.